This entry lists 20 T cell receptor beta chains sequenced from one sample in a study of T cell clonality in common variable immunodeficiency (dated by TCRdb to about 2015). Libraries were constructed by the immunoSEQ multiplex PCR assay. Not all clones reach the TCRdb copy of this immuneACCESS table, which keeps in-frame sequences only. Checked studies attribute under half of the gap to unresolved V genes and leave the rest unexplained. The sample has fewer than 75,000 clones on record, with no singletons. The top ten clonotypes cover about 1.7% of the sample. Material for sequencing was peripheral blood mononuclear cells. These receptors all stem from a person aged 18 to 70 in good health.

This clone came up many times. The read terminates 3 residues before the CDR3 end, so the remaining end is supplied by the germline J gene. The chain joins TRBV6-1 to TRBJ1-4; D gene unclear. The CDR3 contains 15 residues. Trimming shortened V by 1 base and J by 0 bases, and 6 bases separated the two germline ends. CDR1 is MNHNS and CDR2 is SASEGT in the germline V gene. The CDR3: CASSEGAATNEKLFF. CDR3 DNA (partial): TGTGCCAGCAGTGAAGGGGCCGCAACTAATGAAAAA.

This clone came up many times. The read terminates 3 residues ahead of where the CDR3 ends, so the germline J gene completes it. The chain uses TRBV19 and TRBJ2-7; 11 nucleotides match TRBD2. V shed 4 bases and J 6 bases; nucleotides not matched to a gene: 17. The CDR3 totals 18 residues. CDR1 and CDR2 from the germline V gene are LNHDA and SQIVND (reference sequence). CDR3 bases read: TGTGCCAGTAGTACTCGACTAGCGGGAAGTCATACATCGAGCGAG. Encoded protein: CASSTRLAGSHTSSE. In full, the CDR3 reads CASSTRLAGSHTSSEQYF. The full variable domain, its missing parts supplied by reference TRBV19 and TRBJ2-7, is DGGITQSPKYLFRKEGQNVTLSCEQNLNHDAMYWYRQDPGQGLRLIYYSQIVNDFQKGDIAEGYSVSREKKESFPLTVTSAQKNPTAFYLCASSTRLAGSHTSSEQYFGPGTRLTVT.

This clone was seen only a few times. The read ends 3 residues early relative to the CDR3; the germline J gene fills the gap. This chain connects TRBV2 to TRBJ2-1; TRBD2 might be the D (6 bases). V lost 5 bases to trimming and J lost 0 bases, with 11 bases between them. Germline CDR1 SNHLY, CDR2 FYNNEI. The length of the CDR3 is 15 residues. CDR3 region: CASSFTSSSYNEQFF. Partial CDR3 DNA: TGTGCCAGCAGTTTTACTAGCAGCTCCTACAATGAG.

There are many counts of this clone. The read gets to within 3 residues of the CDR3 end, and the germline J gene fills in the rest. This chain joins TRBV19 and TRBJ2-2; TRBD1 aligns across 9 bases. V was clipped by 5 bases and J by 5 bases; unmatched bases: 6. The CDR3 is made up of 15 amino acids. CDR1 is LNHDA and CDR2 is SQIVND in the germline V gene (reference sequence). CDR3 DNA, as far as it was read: TGTGCCAGTAGTCAACAGGGGGCTAGTACCGGGGAG. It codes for CASSQQGASTGE. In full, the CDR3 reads CASSQQGASTGELFF.

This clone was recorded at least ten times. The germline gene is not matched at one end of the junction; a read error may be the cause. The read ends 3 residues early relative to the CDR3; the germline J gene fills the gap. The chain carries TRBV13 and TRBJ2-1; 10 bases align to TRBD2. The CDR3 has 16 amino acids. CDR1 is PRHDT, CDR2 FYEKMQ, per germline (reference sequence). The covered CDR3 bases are TGTGCCAGCAGCCTAGGGGGAGCGGGAGGGCGGAGTGAG. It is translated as CASSLGGAGGRSE. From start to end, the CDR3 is CASSLGGAGGRSEQFF.

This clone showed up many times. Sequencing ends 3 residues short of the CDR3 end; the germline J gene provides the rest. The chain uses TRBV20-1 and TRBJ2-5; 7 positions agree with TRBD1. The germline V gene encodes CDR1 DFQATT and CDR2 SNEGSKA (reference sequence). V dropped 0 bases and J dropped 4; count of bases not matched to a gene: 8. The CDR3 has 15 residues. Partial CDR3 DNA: TGCAGTGCTAGAGACGTAGGGACAGCGAGAGAGACC. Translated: CSARDVGTARET. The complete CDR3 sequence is CSARDVGTARETQYF.

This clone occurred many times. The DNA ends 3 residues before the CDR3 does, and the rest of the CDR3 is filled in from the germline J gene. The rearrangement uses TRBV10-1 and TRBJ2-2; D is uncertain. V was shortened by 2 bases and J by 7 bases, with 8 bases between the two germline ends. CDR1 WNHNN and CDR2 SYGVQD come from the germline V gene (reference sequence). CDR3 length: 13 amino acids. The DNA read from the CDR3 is TGCGCCAGCAGTGAGGGGCCGAACGGGGAG. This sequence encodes CASSEGPNGE. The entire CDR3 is CASSEGPNGELFF.

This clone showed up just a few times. The CDR3 bases that were read are TGTGCCAGCTCACCCCAACTCGGGCAGGGGGCGGCTAGCGGT. Its protein is CASSPQLGQGAASG. The whole CDR3 sequence reads CASSPQLGQGAASGQYF. This chain joins TRBV18 and TRBJ2-4, with D perhaps TRBD1 (8 bases). From the germline J gene comes the end of the CDR3, since the read stops 3 residues before it. The CDR3 is 17 amino acids. CDR1 KGHSH and CDR2 LQKENI come from the germline V gene.

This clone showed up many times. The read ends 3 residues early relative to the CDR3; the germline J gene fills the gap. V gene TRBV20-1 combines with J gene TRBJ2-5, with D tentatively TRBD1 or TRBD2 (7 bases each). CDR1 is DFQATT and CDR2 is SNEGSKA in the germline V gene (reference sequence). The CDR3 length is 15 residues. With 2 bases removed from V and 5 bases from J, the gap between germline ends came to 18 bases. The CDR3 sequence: CSARRGEGAGETQYF. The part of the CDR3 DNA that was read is TGCAGTGCTAGAAGGGGGGAGGGGGCGGGGGAGACC.

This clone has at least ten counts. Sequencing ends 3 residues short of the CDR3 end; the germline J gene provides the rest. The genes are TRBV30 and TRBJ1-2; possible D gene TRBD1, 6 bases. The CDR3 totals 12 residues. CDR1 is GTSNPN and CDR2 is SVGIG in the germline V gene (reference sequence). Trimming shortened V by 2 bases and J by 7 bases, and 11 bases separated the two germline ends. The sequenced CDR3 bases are TGTGCCTGGAGTTCAGGGGTTGGTGGC. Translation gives CAWSSGVGG. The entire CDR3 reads CAWSSGVGGYTF.

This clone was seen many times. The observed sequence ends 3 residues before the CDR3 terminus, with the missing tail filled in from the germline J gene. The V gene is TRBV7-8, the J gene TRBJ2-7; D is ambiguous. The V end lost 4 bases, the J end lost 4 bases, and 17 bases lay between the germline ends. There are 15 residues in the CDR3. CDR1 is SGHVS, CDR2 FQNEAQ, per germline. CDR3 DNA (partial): TGTGCCAGCAGCTCGCCCAGACAAGATTCTTACGAG. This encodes CASSSPRQDSYE. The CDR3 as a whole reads CASSSPRQDSYEQYF.

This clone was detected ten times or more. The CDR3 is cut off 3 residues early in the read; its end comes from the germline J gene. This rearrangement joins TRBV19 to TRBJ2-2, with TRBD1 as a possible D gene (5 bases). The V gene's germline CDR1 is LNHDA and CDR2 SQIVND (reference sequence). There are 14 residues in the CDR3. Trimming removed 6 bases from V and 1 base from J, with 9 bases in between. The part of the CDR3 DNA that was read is TGTGCCAGTAGCCTCGGACAGAACACCGGGGAG. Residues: CASSLGQNTGE. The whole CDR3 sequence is CASSLGQNTGELFF.

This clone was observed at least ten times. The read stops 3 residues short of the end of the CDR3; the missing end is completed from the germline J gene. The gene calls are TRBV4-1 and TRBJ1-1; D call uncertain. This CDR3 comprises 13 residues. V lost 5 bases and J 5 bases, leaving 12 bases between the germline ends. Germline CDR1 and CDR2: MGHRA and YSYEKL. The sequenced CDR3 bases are TGCGCCAGCAGCGCAGGAGATCGGACTGAA. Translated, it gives CASSAGDRTE. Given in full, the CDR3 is CASSAGDRTEAFF.

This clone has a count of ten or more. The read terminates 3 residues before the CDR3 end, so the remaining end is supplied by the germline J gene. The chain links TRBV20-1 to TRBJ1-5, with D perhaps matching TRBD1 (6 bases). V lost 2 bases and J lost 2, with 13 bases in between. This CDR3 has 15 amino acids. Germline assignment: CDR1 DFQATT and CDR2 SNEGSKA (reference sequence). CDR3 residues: CSARLGGAGNQPQHF. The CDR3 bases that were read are TGCAGTGCTAGACTAGGGGGGGCTGGCAATCAGCCC.

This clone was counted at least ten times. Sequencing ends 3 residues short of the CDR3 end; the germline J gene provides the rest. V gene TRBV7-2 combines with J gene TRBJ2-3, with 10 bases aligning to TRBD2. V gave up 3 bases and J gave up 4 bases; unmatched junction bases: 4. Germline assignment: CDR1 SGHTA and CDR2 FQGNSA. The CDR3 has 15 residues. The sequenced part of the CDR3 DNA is TGTGCCAGCAGCTTCGAGCGGGAGGGCCCAGATACG. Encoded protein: CASSFEREGPDT. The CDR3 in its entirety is CASSFEREGPDTQYF.

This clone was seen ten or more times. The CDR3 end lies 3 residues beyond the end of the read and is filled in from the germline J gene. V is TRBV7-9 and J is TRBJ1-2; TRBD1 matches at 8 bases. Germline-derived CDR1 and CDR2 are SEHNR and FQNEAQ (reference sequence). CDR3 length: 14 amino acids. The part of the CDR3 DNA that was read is TGTGCCAGCAGCTACTCGACAGGGGTAGCTAGC. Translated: CASSYSTGVAS. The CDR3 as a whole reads CASSYSTGVASYTF.

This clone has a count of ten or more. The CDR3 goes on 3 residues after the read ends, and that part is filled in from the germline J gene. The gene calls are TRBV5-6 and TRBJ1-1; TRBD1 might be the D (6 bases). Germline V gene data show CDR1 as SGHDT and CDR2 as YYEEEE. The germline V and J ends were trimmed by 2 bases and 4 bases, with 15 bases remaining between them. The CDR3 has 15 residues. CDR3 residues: CASSFRTVGVTEAFF. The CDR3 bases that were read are TGTGCCAGCAGCTTTCGGACAGTGGGGGTCACTGAA.

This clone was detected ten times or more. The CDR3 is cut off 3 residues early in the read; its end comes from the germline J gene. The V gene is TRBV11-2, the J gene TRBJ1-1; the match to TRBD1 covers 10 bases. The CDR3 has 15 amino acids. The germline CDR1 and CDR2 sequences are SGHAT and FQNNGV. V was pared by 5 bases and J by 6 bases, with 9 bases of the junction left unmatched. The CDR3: CASSLGQGWESEAFF. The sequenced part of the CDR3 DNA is TGTGCCAGCAGCCTGGGACAGGGGTGGGAGTCTGAA.

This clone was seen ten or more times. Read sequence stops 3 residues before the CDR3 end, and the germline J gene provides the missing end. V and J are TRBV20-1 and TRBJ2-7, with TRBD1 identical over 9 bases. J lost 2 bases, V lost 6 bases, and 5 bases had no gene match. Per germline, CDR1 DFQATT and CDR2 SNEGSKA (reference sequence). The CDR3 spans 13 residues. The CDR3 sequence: CSAWRTGAYEQYF. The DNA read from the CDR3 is TGCAGTGCATGGAGGACAGGGGCCTACGAG.

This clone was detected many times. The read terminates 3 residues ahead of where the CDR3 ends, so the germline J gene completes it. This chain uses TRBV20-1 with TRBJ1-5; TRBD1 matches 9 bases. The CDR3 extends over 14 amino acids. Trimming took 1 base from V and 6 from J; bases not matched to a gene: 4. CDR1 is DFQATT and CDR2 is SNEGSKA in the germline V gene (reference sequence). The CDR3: CSARGTGGAQPQHF. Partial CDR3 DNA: TGCAGTGCTAGAGGAACAGGGGGCGCTCAGCCC.